The following is a T cell receptor (beta chain) sequence with its context. What antigen it recognizes has not been identified. Including the terminal cysteine and phenylalanine, the CDR3 comprises 13 residues. Only the protein sequence is given. CDR1 SEHNR and CDR2 FQNEAQ are derived from the germline V gene (reference sequence). These data belong to a study of diagnostic markers for celiac disease (TCRdb year 2020). Sequencing took place on an Illumina MiSeq. TCRdb reprocessed the reads and lists each CDR3 protein sequence as a single entry, with no DNA. This sample's table contains just over 7,500 distinct CDR3 sequences. The top ten constitute under 6.5% of the sample.

The V and J segments used are TRBV7-9 and TRBJ2-3; TCRdb's D call of TRBD1 is untestable without DNA. This clonotype originated in a human donor. This table probably holds off-target reads from a library built for another chain. Sequencing was carried out using either unsorted cells or a sorted T cell fraction (not recorded which). The CDR3 reads CASSSGAADTQYF.